These T cell receptor beta chains were read from a single sample in a study of T cell responses to AZD1222 COVID-19 vaccine. Sequenced by immunoSEQ multiplex PCR; TCRdb stores in-frame clones only, minus some. The sample contains more than 95,000 clones, 90% of which appear only once. The sequenced sample was peripheral blood, obtained on day 0 of AZD1222 vaccination. These receptors were collected from an adult in good health. CDR3s leave out the opening cysteine and the closing phenylalanine or tryptophan.

v_call	j_call	cdr3_aa
TRBV7-8	TRBJ2-7	ASSGTYEQY
TRBV28	TRBJ1-2	ASSLHKPDRGRDYGYT
TRBV28	TRBJ1-4	ASSSPGRPNEKLF
TRBV3-1/TRBV3-2	TRBJ1-1	ASSPRATGGTEAF
TRBV12-5	TRBJ1-3	ASGLVHAGVSGNTIY
TRBV7-6	TRBJ1-2	ASSLDGYGYT
TRBV2	TRBJ1-1	ASSWDRGRNEAF
TRBV30	TRBJ1-2	AWSIRGQQGYT
TRBV7-9	TRBJ2-2	ASSRQGAGTGELF
TRBV11-1	TRBJ2-6	ASSASEVNNVLT
TRBV6-5	TRBJ2-7	ASSPRLADLYEQY
TRBV18	TRBJ1-1	ASSPLGQGEGEAF
TRBV6-5	TRBJ2-3	ASSWTSAQDTQY
TRBV15	TRBJ2-3	ATSLAGGPSTDTQY
TRBV30	TRBJ1-3	AWSVSGLGNTIY